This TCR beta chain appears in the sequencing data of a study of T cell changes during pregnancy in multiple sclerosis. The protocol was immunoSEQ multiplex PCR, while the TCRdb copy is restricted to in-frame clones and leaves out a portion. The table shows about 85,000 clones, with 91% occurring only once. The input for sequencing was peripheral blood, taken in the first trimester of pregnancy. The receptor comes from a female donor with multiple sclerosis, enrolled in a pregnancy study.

Here the CDR3 reads CASSRTGGSGEQYF. The DNA for the CDR3 is TGTGCCAGCAGTAGGACAGGGGGATCAGGCGAGCAGTACTTC. The rearrangement joins TRBV6-5 to TRBJ2-7; TRBD1 matches at 10 bases. Germline V CDR1 and CDR2: MNHEY, SVGAGI. V trimming: 5 bases; J trimming: 6 bases; junction bases outside the gene matches: 7. This CDR3 region has 14 residues.